The sequence of this T cell receptor (beta chain) was determined in a study of blood T cell repertoires in COVID-19. Study-wide background: The samples span acute and convalescent COVID-19 from the United States, Italy and Spain.

V was cut by 3 bases and J by 2 bases, with 7 bases left in between. CDR3 length equals 13 residues. Germline V gives CDR1 LGHDT, CDR2 YNNKEL (reference sequence). Cohort allocation depended upon clinical history that participants reported. As originally analysed: Amplifying reference gene primers gave estimates of nucleated cell counts. Some clones are missing from TCRdb's copy, which holds only in-frame ones; the method was immunoSEQ multiplex PCR. The DNA gave D and trimming, while V, J and clone size come from that table. The sample gives a few hundred thousand clones, more than 90% of which show up once; about 18% is in the top ten.

The clonotype comes from a woman aged 25 to 45 who had recovered from COVID-19. This chain joins TRBV3-1 (or the pseudogene TRBV3-2) and TRBJ1-1, with D perhaps TRBD1 (6 bases). Material for sequencing was PBMCs or T cells enriched from blood (not recorded which). Written as DNA, the CDR3 is TGTGCCAGCAGCCACAGGGGCAACACTGAAGCTTTCTTT. Protein product: CASSHRGNTEAFF.